The clone carrying this T cell receptor (beta chain) occurred once. Its antigen is undetermined. J was trimmed by 9 bases and V by 6 bases; bases with no gene match: 9. This CDR3 has 14 amino acids. CDR1 is SGHTA and CDR2 is FQGTGA in the germline V gene. Primers for the PCR totalled 60 Vbeta and 13 Jbeta. The data were produced by immunoSEQ multiplex PCR, yet TCRdb's version contains in-frame clones alone and is incomplete. The profile shows approximately 120,000 clones, approximately 78% of them singletons. These data belong to a study of cytomegalovirus exposure and HLA in healthy donors. Study outcomes and limitations: Among donors in an Asian-associated ancestry cluster, a later analysis reportedly found fewer N-insertions than the roughly 670-donor mean.

This sequence originates from a woman in her thirties in good health and CMV-seronegative. The rearrangement joins TRBV7-3 to TRBJ2-3; 10 positions match TRBD2. Sequencing was done on a sample of PBMCs. CDR3 in DNA: TGTGCCAGCAGACCTAGCGGGAGTTCAGGGACGCAGTATTTT. The encoded protein is CASRPSGSSGTQYF.